This passage covers 25 T cell receptor beta chains from one sample sequenced in a study of blood T cell repertoires in COVID-19. Data came from immunoSEQ multiplex PCR; TCRdb stores just in-frame clones and leaves some out. Among roughly 160,000 clones listed, approximately 81% were seen once. Sequenced: PBMCs or T cells enriched from blood (not recorded which). The source of these receptors is a man between 60 and 75 years old who had recovered from COVID-19.

This sequence joins TRBV7-6 and TRBJ2-5, with TRBD1 identical over 9 bases. The CDR3 is 15 residues long. Germline CDR1 reads SGHVS; CDR2 reads FNYEAQ. V lost 5 bases to trimming and J lost 5 bases; unmatched junction nucleotides: 9. DNA for the CDR3: TGTGCCAGCAGCCCCCGACAGGGGGTTCAGGAGACCCAGTACTTC. Translating gives CASSPRQGVQETQYF.

The chain recombines TRBV27 with TRBJ2-1, with TRBD2 matching 10 bases. The CDR3 is made up of 15 amino acids. After removal of 2 bases from V and 14 bases from J, the junction contained 12 bases not matched to a gene. Germline V CDR1 and CDR2: MNHEY, SMNVEV (reference sequence). The CDR3 DNA follows: TGTGCCAGCAGTTTACAAGGGGCTAGCGGGAGAAATGAGTTCTTC. Its protein is CASSLQGASGRNEFF.

The chain is built from TRBV9 and TRBJ1-5; D unresolved. V lost 2 bases to trimming and J lost 0 bases, with 3 bases between them. Germline loops: CDR1 SGDLS, CDR2 YYNGEE. The CDR3 totals 13 residues. The CDR3 DNA follows: TGTGCCAGCAGCGTTTATAGCAATCAGCCCCAGCATTTT. Translation: CASSVYSNQPQHF.

The chain combines TRBV18 with TRBJ1-4; D may be TRBD1 (5 bases). Germline CDR1 reads KGHSH; CDR2 reads LQKENI. The CDR3 has 14 amino acids. Trimming stripped 3 bases from V and 6 bases from J, with 11 bases between. CDR3 sequence: CASSPLGGDEKLFF. In nucleotides, the CDR3 is TGTGCCAGCTCACCTCTCGGGGGGGATGAAAAACTGTTTTTT.

The chain links TRBV10-3 to TRBJ2-4; 10 positions match TRBD2. Germline V gene sequence: CDR1 ENHRY, CDR2 SYGVKD. V was pared by 8 bases and J by 7 bases, with 14 bases of the junction left unmatched. This CDR3 has 16 amino acids. In DNA form, the CDR3 reads TGTGCCATCGGGAATAGCGGGGGGCGAACGGGCAACATTCAGTACTTC. Translated, it gives CAIGNSGGRTGNIQYF.

The chain is built from TRBV7-6 and TRBJ2-1, with D perhaps TRBD2 (6 bases). The CDR3 has 15 amino acids. The germline V and J ends were trimmed by 2 bases and 8 bases, with 16 bases remaining between them. CDR1 and CDR2 from the germline V gene are SGHVS and FNYEAQ. CDR3 sequence reads: CASSLRDSPLDEQFF. The CDR3 coding sequence is TGTGCCAGCAGCTTAAGGGACTCCCCCCTGGATGAGCAGTTCTTC.

The gene calls are TRBV9 and TRBJ1-6, with D tentatively TRBD1 (5 bases). The CDR3 has 15 residues. V was shortened by 5 bases and J by 3 bases, with 12 bases between the two germline ends. CDR1 and CDR2 (germline): SGDLS, YYNGEE. The chain's CDR3 is CASSVDSFYNSPLHF. CDR3 bases: TGTGCCAGCAGTGTTGACAGTTTCTATAATTCACCCCTCCACTTT.

The rearrangement joins TRBV30 to TRBJ2-7; TRBD1 matches 7 bases. The CDR3 runs to 14 residues. With V trimmed by 4 bases and J by 1 base, 7 bases remained unmatched. Germline CDR1 and CDR2: GTSNPN and SVGIG (reference sequence). In nucleotides, the CDR3 is TGTGCCTGGAATAAAGGGGGCCGGTCCTACGAGCAGTACTTC. Protein: CAWNKGGRSYEQYF. Complete variable domain (other parts from reference TRBV30 and TRBJ2-7): SQTIHQWPATLVQPVGSPLSLECTVEGTSNPNLYWYRQAAGRGLQLLFYSVGIGQISSEVPQNLSASRPQDRQFILSSKKLLLSDSGFYLCAWNKGGRSYEQYFGPGTRLTVT.

This clone was detected only once. The chain couples TRBV27 to TRBJ2-7; 8 bases are shared with TRBD2. J gave up 2 bases and V 3 bases, and 9 bases lay outside the gene matches. CDR1 and CDR2 (germline): MNHEY, SMNVEV (reference sequence). CDR3 length: 16 amino acids. This chain's CDR3 is CASSFRISAGAYEQYF. CDR3 nucleotides: TGTGCCAGCAGTTTTAGAATTTCAGCGGGAGCCTACGAGCAGTACTTC.

The chain carries TRBV7-6 and TRBJ2-3; a weak D match, TRBD2 (5 bases). Deletions cut 5 bases from V and 5 bases from J, with 14 bases between. Germline values: CDR1 SGHVS, CDR2 FNYEAQ. CDR3 length: 14 residues. CDR3: CASSQPSAGDTQYF. DNA for the CDR3: TGTGCCAGCAGCCAACCGTCGGCGGGAGATACGCAGTATTTT.

The chain joins TRBV29-1 to TRBJ2-5, with TRBD2 identical over 8 bases. The CDR3 contains 12 residues. J lost 5 bases, V lost 8 bases, and 7 bases had no gene match. The germline V gene has CDR1 SQVTM and CDR2 ANQGSEA. Here the CDR3 reads CSQRGLGETQYF. Written as DNA, the CDR3 is TGCAGCCAGAGGGGACTAGGGGAGACCCAGTACTTC.

This clone has a handful of counts. The rearrangement links TRBV18 to TRBJ1-1, with a possible D match to TRBD1 (6 bases). Germline V gene lookup returns CDR1 KGHSH and CDR2 LQKENI. The CDR3 has 14 residues. V gave up 6 bases and J gave up 4 bases, with 15 bases separating them. This CDR3 reads CASSKGGVSTEAFF. The CDR3, as DNA: TGTGCCAGCTCCAAAGGGGGAGTGAGCACTGAAGCTTTCTTT.

This chain uses TRBV28 with TRBJ2-3; 8 nucleotides match TRBD1. V lost 7 bases, J lost 4 bases, and 7 bases stayed unmatched. Germline values: CDR1 MDHEN, CDR2 SYDVKM. This CDR3 is built from 14 residues. CDR3 loop: CASTSDRGADTQYF. The CDR3, as DNA: TGTGCCAGCACCTCTGACAGGGGCGCAGATACGCAGTATTTT.

CDR3 in amino acids: CASSSIGQNTEAFF. CDR3 coding DNA: TGTGCCAGCAGTTCGATCGGACAGAACACTGAAGCTTTCTTT. The rearrangement uses TRBV5-4 and TRBJ1-1; the D gene is possibly TRBD1 (5 bases). CDR3 length equals 14 residues. V was shortened by 5 bases and J by 1 base, with 12 bases between the two germline ends. Germline values: CDR1 SGHNT, CDR2 YYREEE (reference sequence).

V and J are TRBV7-2 and TRBJ1-1; possibly TRBD1 for D (5 bases). Trimming left V 3 bases short and J 2 bases short, with 16 bases between. The CDR3 loop spans 16 amino acids. The V gene's germline CDR1 is SGHTA and CDR2 FQGNSA. CDR3 residues: CASSFDSRARNTEAFF. CDR3 in DNA: TGTGCCAGCAGCTTTGACAGCAGAGCAAGAAACACTGAAGCTTTCTTT.

The V gene is TRBV10-3, the J gene TRBJ1-1; perhaps TRBD1 as D (5 bases). V was shortened by 4 bases and J by 0 bases, with 12 bases between the two germline ends. The germline CDR1 and CDR2 sequences are ENHRY and SYGVKD. The CDR3 loop spans 15 amino acids. The CDR3 DNA reads as TGTGCCATCAGTGTTAAGGGACTGTTGAACACTGAAGCTTTCTTT. It codes for CAISVKGLLNTEAFF.

The chain is built from TRBV5-1 and TRBJ1-1, with D maybe TRBD1 (5 bases). The length of the CDR3 is 16 residues. Per the germline V gene, CDR1 is SGHRS and CDR2 is YFSETQ. Trimming removed 0 bases at V and 3 bases at J, with 15 bases between. The CDR3 DNA reads TGCGCCAGCAGCTTGGGGACATTTGTTTTCGACACTGAAGCTTTCTTT. Translated, it gives CASSLGTFVFDTEAFF.

The rearrangement uses TRBV5-1 and TRBJ2-7; 9 nucleotides align to TRBD2. The germline V gene encodes CDR1 SGHRS and CDR2 YFSETQ. This CDR3 is built from 17 residues. Trimming removed 0 bases from V and 6 bases from J; junction bases left unmatched: 13. Here the CDR3 reads CASSLENSGLAQGEQYF. CDR3 in DNA: TGCGCCAGCAGCTTGGAGAATTCGGGACTAGCTCAGGGCGAGCAGTACTTC. Supplemented by reference TRBV5-1 and TRBJ2-7, the full variable domain reads KAGVTQTPRYLIKTRGQQVTLSCSPISGHRSVSWYQQTPGQGLQFLFEYFSETQRNKGNFPGRFSGRQFSNSRSEMNVSTLELGDSALYLCASSLENSGLAQGEQYFGPGTRLTVT.

The V call is TRBV11-3, the J call TRBJ2-3, with D possibly matching TRBD1 (5 bases). The CDR3 sequence is 16 residues long. V gave up 3 bases and J gave up 5 bases, with 18 bases separating them. Per germline, CDR1 SGHNT and CDR2 YENEEA. The CDR3 protein is CASSLGRVFLRDTQYF. The CDR3 bases are TGTGCCAGCAGCTTGGGCAGGGTTTTTCTTAGAGATACGCAGTATTTT.

The rearrangement joins TRBV28 to TRBJ1-2, with D tentatively TRBD1 (6 bases). Germline CDR1 MDHEN, CDR2 SYDVKM. The CDR3 loop spans 16 amino acids. Trimming removed 6 bases from V and 1 base from J, with 18 bases in between. As DNA, the CDR3 is TGTGCCAGCAGCGATCTAGGGGGTCGACTTAACTATGGCTACACCTTC. Its protein is CASSDLGGRLNYGYTF.

V is TRBV6-4 and J is TRBJ1-2; D is undetermined. Germline CDR1 and CDR2: MRHNA and SNTAGT. The CDR3 totals 14 residues. V was shortened by 6 bases and J by 1 base, with 12 bases between the two germline ends. This CDR3 is CASSPENSNYGYTF. The CDR3 nucleotides are TGTGCCAGCAGCCCTGAGAACAGTAACTATGGCTACACCTTC.

The table lists this clone with a count of one. This sequence joins TRBV9 and TRBJ1-4; TRBD1 might be the D (5 bases). The germline V gene has CDR1 SGDLS and CDR2 YYNGEE. CDR3 length: 15 residues. V lost 3 bases to trimming and J lost 6 bases, with 15 bases between them. CDR3 loop: CASSGIKGFDEKLFF. Written as DNA, the CDR3 is TGTGCCAGCAGCGGAATCAAGGGGTTCGATGAAAAACTGTTTTTT.

V is TRBV29-1 and J is TRBJ2-7; weak D call: TRBD2 (5 bases). The CDR3 spans 12 residues. V lost 4 bases and J 6 bases, leaving 13 bases between the germline ends. Per the germline V gene, CDR1 is SQVTM and CDR2 is ANQGSEA. The CDR3 bases are TGCAGCGTTGCTGAGGGCAGGACCGAGCAGTACTTC. Its translation: CSVAEGRTEQYF.

The J gene is TRBJ2-2, the V gene TRBV18, with D possibly matching TRBD1 (8 bases). V lost 3 bases to trimming and J lost 5 bases, with 16 bases between them. CDR1 KGHSH and CDR2 LQKENI come from the germline V gene. This CDR3 has 16 residues. CDR3 sequence (DNA): TGTGCCAGCTCACCCCGACAGGGGAGGGGAACCGGGGAGCTGTTTTTT. Translated: CASSPRQGRGTGELFF.

This chain uses TRBV6-1 with TRBJ2-7, with 7 bases aligning to TRBD1. Germline V gene lookup returns CDR1 MNHNS and CDR2 SASEGT. The V and J ends lost 3 bases and 3 bases, in that order; junction bases with no gene match: 2. The CDR3 covers 13 residues. Here the CDR3 reads CASSETGFYEQYF. The CDR3 DNA sequence: TGTGCCAGCAGTGAGACAGGGTTCTACGAGCAGTACTTC.